A selection of T cell receptor beta chains follows, all from one sample in a study of cytomegalovirus exposure and HLA in healthy donors. Method: immunoSEQ multiplex PCR; TCRdb's copy keeps in-frame clones and lacks some. The data contain about 160,000 clones, 80% of them singletons. Sequenced material: PBMCs. These TCRs come from a man aged 18 to 29 in good health and CMV-seropositive. The CDR3 runs from the conserved cysteine through the conserved F or W. D genes are given only for firm matches. Not every row has a clone size; where given, it reads once, few, many or a size class.

D	V	size	J	DNA	CDR3
TRBD2	TRBV4-1	-	TRBJ2-1	TGCGCCAGCAGGTATCGGGCGGGGGGGGTAGAGCAGTTCTTC	CASRYRAGGVEQFF
TRBD1	TRBV6-5	once	TRBJ1-1	TGTGCCAGCCAGGGACAGGTTAACACTGAAGCTTTCTTT	CASQGQVNTEAFF
TRBD1	TRBV18	-	TRBJ1-1	TGTGCCAGCTCACCATTGACAGGGGGTTTTGACACTGAAGCTTTCTTT	CASSPLTGGFDTEAFF
TRBD2	TRBV7-9	-	TRBJ2-3	TGTGCCAGCAGCCCCGGGCTGAGGGCGGGGGCAGATACGCAGTATTTT	CASSPGLRAGADTQYF
TRBD1	TRBV6-1	-	TRBJ1-4	TGTGCCAGCAGTCTTCATACAGGGGGTAATGAAAAACTGTTTTTT	CASSLHTGGNEKLFF
-	TRBV9	few	TRBJ1-4	TGTGCCAGCAGCGTAGAAGTATCAGGTGAAAAACTGTTTTTT	CASSVEVSGEKLFF
TRBD1	TRBV10-3	-	TRBJ1-1	TGTGCCATCACGGGACAGGGTGAGGACACTGAGGCTTTCTTT	CAITGQGEDTEAFF
TRBD1	TRBV7-3	-	TRBJ1-6	TGTGCCAGCAGCCCCCGAGGCAGGGGGACGGAATCACCCCTCCACTTT	CASSPRGRGTESPLHF
TRBD2	TRBV27	-	TRBJ2-2	TGTGCCAGTCGGTTAGCGGGAGGGCCTTACGGGGAGCTGTTTTTT	CASRLAGGPYGELFF
TRBD1	TRBV13	once	TRBJ1-2	TGTGCCAGCAGCCTGACAGGGTCCTCGGATGGCTACACCTTC	CASSLTGSSDGYTF
-	TRBV19	-	TRBJ2-5	TGTGCCAGTAGCCCAAGGGGACTCCCTGGGGAGACCCAGTACTTC	CASSPRGLPGETQYF
-	TRBV19	-	TRBJ2-7	TGTGCCAGTACCTATCGGCAGGGTGGATCCTACGAGCAGTACTTC	CASTYRQGGSYEQYF
-	TRBV30	-	TRBJ1-4	TGTGCCTGGAGGGACTCATGGGTTGAAAAACTGTTTTTT	CAWRDSWVEKLFF
TRBD1	TRBV19	-	TRBJ1-1	TGTGCCAGTGGCCGGGACAGGGACCTTGAAGCTTTCTTT	CASGRDRDLEAFF
TRBD2	TRBV4-2	-	TRBJ2-5	TGTGCCAGCAGCCAAGGTCTACTAGCGGGGGTTGAGGCCCAGTACTTC	CASSQGLLAGVEAQYF
-	TRBV4-1	-	TRBJ1-2	TGCGCCAGCAGCCAAGATTGGGGCAGTAACTATGGCTACACCTTC	CASSQDWGSNYGYTF
-	TRBV19	-	TRBJ2-3	TGTGCCAGTAGACAGTATGGGTCTAGCAGCACAGATACGCAGTATTTT	CASRQYGSSSTDTQYF
-	TRBV2	-	TRBJ2-5	TGTGCCAGCAAGCTCAGGGTCGGGGAGACCCAGTACTTC	CASKLRVGETQYF
-	TRBV6-6	few	TRBJ1-5	TGTGCCAGCAGTTACTCTGGGCCATATAGCAATCAGCCCCAGCATTTT	CASSYSGPYSNQPQHF
TRBD2	TRBV4-2	-	TRBJ2-3	TGTGCCAGCAGCCAAGAAGGTCTAGCGGGAGGGGGGCTCGCAGATACGCAGTATTTT	CASSQEGLAGGGLADTQYF
-	TRBV7-9	-	TRBJ1-4	TGTGCCAGCAGCTTCGATGAAAAACTGTTTTTT	CASSFDEKLFF
-	TRBV6-1	few	TRBJ1-5	TGTGCCAGCAGTGAAGGAGCAGGGGTCAATCAGCCCCAGCATTTT	CASSEGAGVNQPQHF
TRBD1	TRBV7-9	-	TRBJ1-2	TGTGCCAGCAGCTGGGGGGGGACAGGAGAACGCTATGGCCACACCTTC	CASSWGGTGERYGHTF
TRBD2	TRBV11-3	-	TRBJ2-3	TGTGCCAGCAGCTACGGGAGGGAGCTGGGGTGG	CASSYGRELGW
-	TRBV5-4	-	TRBJ1-1	TGTGCCAGCAGCTTGGTCAGGGGCGACACTGAAGCTTTCTTT	CASSLVRGDTEAFF
TRBD2	TRBV5-4	once	TRBJ2-7	TGTGCCAGCAGCTTGGTATTAGCGGGGAATTACGAGCAGTACTTC	CASSLVLAGNYEQYF
-	TRBV5-1	few	TRBJ2-3	TGCGCCAGCAGCTCTAGCTCAGGACGTATCAGCACAGATACGCAGTATTTT	CASSSSSGRISTDTQYF
TRBD2	TRBV10-1	few	TRBJ2-1	TGCGCCAGCGGGACTAGCGGGGGGAATGAGCAGTTCTTC	CASGTSGGNEQFF
TRBD2	TRBV7-2	-	TRBJ2-7	TGTGCCAGCAGCTTAGGACTAGCTCCCCACGAGCAGTACTTC	CASSLGLAPHEQYF
-	TRBV2	-	TRBJ2-2	TGTGCCGCAAGACAGGAAGCCGGGGAGCTGTTTTTT	CAARQEAGELFF
TRBD1	TRBV27	-	TRBJ1-6	TGTGCCAGCAGTCCAGAGGACAGGGAGTATAATTCACCCCTCCACTTT	CASSPEDREYNSPLHF
-	TRBV11-2	-	TRBJ1-3	TGTGCCAGCAGCTTTATTTACTCCTCTGGAAACACCATATATTTT	CASSFIYSSGNTIYF
-	TRBV9	-	TRBJ2-7	TGTGCCAGCAGCGTAGCCCCGGAGGCCGGGGGCTACGAGCAGTACTTC	CASSVAPEAGGYEQYF
TRBD1	TRBV2	-	TRBJ2-3	TGTGCCAGCACCAGGGGGCCCACAGATACGCAGTATTTT	CASTRGPTDTQYF
TRBD1	TRBV5-1	-	TRBJ2-6	TGCGCCAGCAGCTTGGCCAATGGGGACAGAAACCAGTTTAGCTCTGGGGCCAACGTCCTGACTTTC	CASSLANGDRNQFSSGANVLTF
-	TRBV7-9	-	TRBJ1-4	TGTGCCAGCAGCTCCCAGGGTACAACTAATGAAAAACTGTTTTTT	CASSSQGTTNEKLFF
-	TRBV5-1	-	TRBJ2-2	TGCGCCAGCGGAATAGGAGGCACCGGGGAGCTGTTTTTT	CASGIGGTGELFF
-	TRBV14	-	TRBJ2-5	TGTGCCAGCAGCCGGGGACTCCAAGAGACCCAGTACTTC	CASSRGLQETQYF
-	TRBV5-1	-	TRBJ2-6	TGCGCCAGCAGCTTGGGTGGGGCCGACGTTGGGGCCAACGGCCTGACTTTC	CASSLGGADVGANGLTF
-	TRBV10-3	-	TRBJ1-5	TGTGCCATCAGTGGGGTAGGGGGCAATCAGCCCCAGCATTTT	CAISGVGGNQPQHF
TRBD1	TRBV6-5	few	TRBJ1-5	TGTGCCAGCAGAAGGACAGGGGGTAGCAATCAGCCCCAGCATTTT	CASRRTGGSNQPQHF
-	TRBV4-1	few	TRBJ1-4	TGCGCCAGCAGCTCTCCCGCAACTAATGAAAAACTGTTTTTT	CASSSPATNEKLFF
-	TRBV6-6	-	TRBJ1-2	TGTGCCAGCAGTTCGAACCTATGGGGGGACTATGGCTACACCTTC	CASSSNLWGDYGYTF
TRBD2	TRBV5-1	-	TRBJ2-7	TGCGCCAGCAGTTTGGGGACTAGCGGCTACGAGCAGTACTTC	CASSLGTSGYEQYF
TRBD1	TRBV5-6	-	TRBJ1-2	TGTGCCAGCAGCTTGGGGGACAGGGGCTATGGCTACACCTTC	CASSLGDRGYGYTF
-	TRBV10-3	-	TRBJ2-1	TGTGCCATCAGTGAGGAAAAAAAGGGGCCGGGCCCTAATGAGCAGTTCTTC	CAISEEKKGPGPNEQFF
-	TRBV7-9	once	TRBJ2-7	TGTGCCAGCAGCTTAGCGGTAGGAGAACTTTCCTACGAGCAGTACTTC	CASSLAVGELSYEQYF
TRBD2	TRBV6-5	-	TRBJ2-1	TGTGCCAGCAGTTACGGACTAGCCGGTACTGAGCAGTTCTTC	CASSYGLAGTEQFF
-	TRBV6-1	-	TRBJ1-5	TGTGCCAGCGGGCAGGGAGGTCAGCCCCAGCATTTT	CASGQGGQPQHF
-	TRBV6-1	-	TRBJ2-1	TGTGCCAGCAGTCTCGACGGGGGCTCCTACAATGAGCAGTTCTTC	CASSLDGGSYNEQFF
TRBD1	TRBV6-4	-	TRBJ1-1	TGTGCCAGCAGTGCCGGACAGGGGAACACTGAAGCTTTCTTT	CASSAGQGNTEAFF